This T cell receptor beta chain stems from a study of cytomegalovirus exposure and HLA in healthy donors. At the level of the study: A data release that came early held approximately 85 million unique TCRs from HLA-typed donors.

The CDR3 has 16 residues. Germline V gene sequence: CDR1 SGHDT, CDR2 YYEEEE. Trimming took off 3 bases at V and 3 bases at J, with 15 bases between the two ends. Broader study findings: The likely explanation for a cluster of highly shared sequence variants was sequencing artifact.

The PCR used 60 Vbeta and 13 Jbeta primers. The method was immunoSEQ multiplex PCR; TCRdb's version includes in-frame clones alone and lacks a portion of them. The sample includes 200,000 to 250,000 clones, approximately 90% of them seen just once. Remarks on this clone: The antigen remains undetermined.

Sequencing was carried out using PBMCs. The gene calls are TRBV5-6 and TRBJ1-4; weak D call: TRBD1 (5 bases). This sequence originates from a woman aged 18-30 years in good health and CMV-seronegative. The CDR3 sequence is CASSWKNRLSNEKLFF. The CDR3 DNA is TGTGCCAGCAGCTGGAAGAACAGGCTTTCTAATGAAAAACTGTTTTTT. The entire variable domain, with the rest obtained from reference TRBV5-6 and TRBJ1-4, is as follows: DAGVTQSPTHLIKTRGQQVTLRCSPKSGHDTVSWYQQALGQGPQFIFQYYEEEERQRGNFPDRFSGHQFPNYSSELNVNALLLGDSALYLCASSWKNRLSNEKLFFGSGTQLSVL.